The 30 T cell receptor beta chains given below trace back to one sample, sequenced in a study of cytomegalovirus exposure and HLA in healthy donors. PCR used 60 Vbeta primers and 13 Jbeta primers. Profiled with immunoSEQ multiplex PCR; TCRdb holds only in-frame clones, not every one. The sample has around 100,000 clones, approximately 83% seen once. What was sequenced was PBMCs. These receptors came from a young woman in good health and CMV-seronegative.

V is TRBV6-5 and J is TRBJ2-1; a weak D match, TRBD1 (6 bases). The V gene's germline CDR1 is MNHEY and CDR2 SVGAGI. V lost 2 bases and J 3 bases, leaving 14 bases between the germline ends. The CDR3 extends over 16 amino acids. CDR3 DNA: TGTGCCAGCAGTTACGGGGGCCCCCCCGTCTACAATGAGCAGTTCTTC. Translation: CASSYGGPPVYNEQFF.

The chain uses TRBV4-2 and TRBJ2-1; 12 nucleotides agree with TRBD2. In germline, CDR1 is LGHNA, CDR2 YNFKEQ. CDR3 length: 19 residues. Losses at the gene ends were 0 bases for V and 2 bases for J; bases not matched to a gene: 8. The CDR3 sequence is CASSQDPTSGGPTYNEQFF. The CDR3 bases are TGTGCCAGCAGCCAAGATCCAACTAGCGGGGGGCCCACCTACAATGAGCAGTTCTTC.

For the CDR3, the DNA is TGTGCCACCAGCCGGACTAAGGGCGAGTCTGGCTACACCTTC. This sequence encodes CATSRTKGESGYTF. The chain uses TRBV15 and TRBJ1-2, with D hard to call. V was cut by 5 bases and J by 7 bases, with 17 bases left in between. The CDR3 is made up of 14 amino acids. Per the germline V gene, CDR1 is LNHNV and CDR2 is YYDKDF (reference sequence).

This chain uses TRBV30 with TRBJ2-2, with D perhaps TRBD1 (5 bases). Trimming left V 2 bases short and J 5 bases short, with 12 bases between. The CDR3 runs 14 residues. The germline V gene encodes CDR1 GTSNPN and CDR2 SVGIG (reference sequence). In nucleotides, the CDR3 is TGTGCCTGGAGTCCCCAGGGCCCTACCGGGGAGCTGTTTTTT. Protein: CAWSPQGPTGELFF.

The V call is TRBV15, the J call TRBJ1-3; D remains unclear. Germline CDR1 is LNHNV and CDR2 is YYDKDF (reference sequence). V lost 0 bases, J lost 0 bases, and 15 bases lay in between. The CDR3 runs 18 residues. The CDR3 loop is CATSRDGHTMSSGNTIYF. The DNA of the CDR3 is TGTGCCACCAGCAGAGATGGGCACACCATGAGCTCTGGAAACACCATATATTTT. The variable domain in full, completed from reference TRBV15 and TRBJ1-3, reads DAMVIQNPRYQVTQFGKPVTLSCSQTLNHNVMYWYQQKSSQAPKLLFHYYDKDFNNEADTPDNFQSRRPNTSFCFLDIRSPGLGDTAMYLCATSRDGHTMSSGNTIYFGEGSWLTVV.

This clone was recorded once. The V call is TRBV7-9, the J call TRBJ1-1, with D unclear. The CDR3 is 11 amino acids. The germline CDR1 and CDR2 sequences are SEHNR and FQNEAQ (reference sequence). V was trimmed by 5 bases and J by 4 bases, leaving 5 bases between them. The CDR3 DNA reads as TGTGCCAGCAGCACGGTCACTGAAGCTTTCTTT. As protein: CASSTVTEAFF.

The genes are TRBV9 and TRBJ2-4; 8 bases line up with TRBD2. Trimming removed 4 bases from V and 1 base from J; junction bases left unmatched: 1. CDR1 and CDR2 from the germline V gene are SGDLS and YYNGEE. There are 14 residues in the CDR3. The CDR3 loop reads CASSPGGAKNIQYF. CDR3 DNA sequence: TGTGCCAGCAGCCCGGGGGGGGCCAAAAACATTCAGTACTTC.

The CDR3 loop is CASSYGGLAGVSQYF. CDR3 in DNA: TGTGCCAGCAGCTATGGAGGACTAGCGGGAGTGTCGCAGTACTTC. The chain joins TRBV5-4 to TRBJ2-7, with 13 bases lining up with TRBD2. The CDR3 is 15 amino acids. Germline V gene sequence: CDR1 SGHNT, CDR2 YYREEE (reference sequence). V trimming: 3 bases; J trimming: 9 bases; junction bases outside the gene matches: 9.

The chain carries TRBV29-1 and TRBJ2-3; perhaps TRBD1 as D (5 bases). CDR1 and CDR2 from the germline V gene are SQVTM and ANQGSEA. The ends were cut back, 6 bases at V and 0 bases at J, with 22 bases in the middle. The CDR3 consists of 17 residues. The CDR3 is CSVKTSGFWASTDTQYF. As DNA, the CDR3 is TGCAGCGTAAAAACCTCAGGGTTTTGGGCGAGCACAGATACGCAGTATTTT.

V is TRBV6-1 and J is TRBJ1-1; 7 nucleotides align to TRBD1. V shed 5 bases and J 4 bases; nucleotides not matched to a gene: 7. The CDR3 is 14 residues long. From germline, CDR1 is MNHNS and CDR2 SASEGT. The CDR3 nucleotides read TGTGCCAGCAGTCCCCAGACAGGGATCACTGAAGCTTTCTTT. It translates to CASSPQTGITEAFF.

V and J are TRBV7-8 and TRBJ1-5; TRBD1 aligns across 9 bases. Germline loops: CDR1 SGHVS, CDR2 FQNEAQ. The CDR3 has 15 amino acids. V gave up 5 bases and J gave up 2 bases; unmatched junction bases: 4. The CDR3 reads CASSATGGGNQPQHF. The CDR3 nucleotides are TGTGCCAGCAGCGCCACAGGGGGCGGCAATCAGCCCCAGCATTTT.

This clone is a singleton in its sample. CDR3 protein: CASNRGQQTDTQYF. For the CDR3, the DNA is TGTGCCAGCAATAGGGGGCAGCAGACAGATACGCAGTATTTT. The chain uses TRBV6-5 and TRBJ2-3; 7 nucleotides line up with TRBD1. The CDR3 extends over 14 amino acids. Trimming at V came to 7 bases and at J to 3 bases, leaving 7 bases not matched to a gene. Looked up from germline, CDR1 is MNHEY and CDR2 is SVGAGI.

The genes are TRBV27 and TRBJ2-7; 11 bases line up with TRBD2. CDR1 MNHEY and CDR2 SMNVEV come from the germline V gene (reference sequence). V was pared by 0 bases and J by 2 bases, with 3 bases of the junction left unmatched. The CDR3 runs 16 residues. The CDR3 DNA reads TGTGCCAGCAGTTTATCCGGACTAGCGGGCCCCTACGAGCAGTACTTC. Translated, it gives CASSLSGLAGPYEQYF.

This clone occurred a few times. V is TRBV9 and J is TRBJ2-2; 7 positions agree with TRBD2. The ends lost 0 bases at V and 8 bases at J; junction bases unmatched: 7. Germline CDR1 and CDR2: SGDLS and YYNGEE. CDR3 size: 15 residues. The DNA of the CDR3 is TGTGCCAGCAGCGTAGACGGGGGGTTAGCGGGGGAGCTGTTTTTT. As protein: CASSVDGGLAGELFF.

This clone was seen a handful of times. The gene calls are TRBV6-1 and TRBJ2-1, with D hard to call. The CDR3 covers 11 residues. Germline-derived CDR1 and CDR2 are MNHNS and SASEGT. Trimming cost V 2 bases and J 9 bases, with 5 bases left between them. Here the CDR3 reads CASSEFSEQFF. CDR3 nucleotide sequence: TGTGCCAGCAGTGAATTTAGTGAGCAGTTCTTC.

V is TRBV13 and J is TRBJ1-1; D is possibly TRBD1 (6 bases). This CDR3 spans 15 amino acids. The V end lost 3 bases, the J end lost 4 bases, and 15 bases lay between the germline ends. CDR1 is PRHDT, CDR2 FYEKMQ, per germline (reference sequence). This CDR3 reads CASSLDRSSLTEAFF. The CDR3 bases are TGTGCCAGCAGCTTGGACAGATCTTCTCTCACTGAAGCTTTCTTT.

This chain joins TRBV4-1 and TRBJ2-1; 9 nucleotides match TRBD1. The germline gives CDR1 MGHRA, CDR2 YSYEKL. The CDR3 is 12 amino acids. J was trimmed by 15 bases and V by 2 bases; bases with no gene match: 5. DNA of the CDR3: TGCGCCAGCAGCCAAAGGACAGGGGAGGCGTTCTTC. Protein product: CASSQRTGEAFF.

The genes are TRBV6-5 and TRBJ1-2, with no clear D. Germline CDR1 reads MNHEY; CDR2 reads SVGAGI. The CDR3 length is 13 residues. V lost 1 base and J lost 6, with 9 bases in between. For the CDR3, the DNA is TGTGCCAGCAGTTACTTCGGGGTGGATGGCTACACCTTC. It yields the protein CASSYFGVDGYTF.

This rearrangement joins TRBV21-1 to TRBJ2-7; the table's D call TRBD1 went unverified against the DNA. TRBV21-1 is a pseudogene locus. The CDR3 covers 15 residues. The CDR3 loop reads CASSTPGTGGYEQYF. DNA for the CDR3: TGTGCCAGCAGCACTCCCGGGACAGGGGGCTACGAGCAGTACTTC.

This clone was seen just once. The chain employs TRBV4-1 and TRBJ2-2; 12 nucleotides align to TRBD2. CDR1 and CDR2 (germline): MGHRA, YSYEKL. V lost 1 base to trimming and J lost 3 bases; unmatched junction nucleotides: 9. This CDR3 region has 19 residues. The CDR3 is CASSQARTSGVRDTGELFF. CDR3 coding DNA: TGCGCCAGCAGCCAAGCCCGGACTAGCGGGGTTAGAGACACCGGGGAGCTGTTTTTT.

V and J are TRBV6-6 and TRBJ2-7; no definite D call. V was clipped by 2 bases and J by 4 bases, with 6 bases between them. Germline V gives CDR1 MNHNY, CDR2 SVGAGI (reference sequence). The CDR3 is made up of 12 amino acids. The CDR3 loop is CASSYPTYEQYF. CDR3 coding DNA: TGTGCCAGCAGTTACCCCACTTACGAGCAGTACTTC.

The CDR3 loop reads CAWSVVRLANTGELFF. CDR3 nucleotide sequence: TGTGCCTGGAGTGTAGTGAGACTAGCGAACACCGGGGAGCTGTTTTTT. The chain recombines TRBV30 with TRBJ2-2; tentatively, D is TRBD2 (6 bases). CDR3 length: 16 amino acids. From germline, CDR1 is GTSNPN and CDR2 SVGIG (reference sequence). Between the trimmed V and J ends, which lost 0 bases and 0 bases, there was a span of 11 bases.

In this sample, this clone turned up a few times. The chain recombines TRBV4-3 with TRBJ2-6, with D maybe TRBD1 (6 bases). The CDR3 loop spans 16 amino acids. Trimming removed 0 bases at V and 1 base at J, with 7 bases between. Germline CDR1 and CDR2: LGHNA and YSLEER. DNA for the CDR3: TGCGCCAGCAGCCAAGAAGGGGGTTCTGGGGCCAACGTCCTGACTTTC. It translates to CASSQEGGSGANVLTF.

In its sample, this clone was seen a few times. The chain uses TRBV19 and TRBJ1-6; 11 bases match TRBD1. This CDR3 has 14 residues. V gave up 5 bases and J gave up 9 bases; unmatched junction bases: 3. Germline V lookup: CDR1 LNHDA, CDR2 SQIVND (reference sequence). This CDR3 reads CASSVGQGVSPLHF. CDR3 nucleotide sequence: TGTGCCAGTAGTGTGGGACAGGGGGTTTCACCCCTCCACTTT.

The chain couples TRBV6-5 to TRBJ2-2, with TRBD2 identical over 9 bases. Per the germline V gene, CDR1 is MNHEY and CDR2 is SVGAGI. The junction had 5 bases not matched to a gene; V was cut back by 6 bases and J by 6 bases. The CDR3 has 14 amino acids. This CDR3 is CASRQSGRPGELFF. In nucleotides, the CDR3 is TGTGCCAGCAGGCAGAGCGGGAGGCCCGGGGAGCTGTTTTTT.

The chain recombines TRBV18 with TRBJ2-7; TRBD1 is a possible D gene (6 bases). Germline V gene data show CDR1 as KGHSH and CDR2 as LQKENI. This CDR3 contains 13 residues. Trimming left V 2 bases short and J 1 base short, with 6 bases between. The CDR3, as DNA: TGTGCCAGCTCACCAGGGACATCCTACGAGCAGTACTTC. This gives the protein CASSPGTSYEQYF. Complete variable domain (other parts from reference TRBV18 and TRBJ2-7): NAGVMQNPRHLVRRRGQEARLRCSPMKGHSHVYWYRQLPEEGLKFMVYLQKENIIDESGMPKERFSAEFPKEGPSILRIQQVVRGDSAAYFCASSPGTSYEQYFGPGTRLTVT.

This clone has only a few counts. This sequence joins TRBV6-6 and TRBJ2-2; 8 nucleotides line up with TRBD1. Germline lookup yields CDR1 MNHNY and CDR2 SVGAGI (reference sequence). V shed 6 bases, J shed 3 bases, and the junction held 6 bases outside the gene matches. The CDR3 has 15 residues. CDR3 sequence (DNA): TGTGCCAGCAGCCAAACAGGGGGTGACACCGGGGAGCTGTTTTTT. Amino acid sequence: CASSQTGGDTGELFF.

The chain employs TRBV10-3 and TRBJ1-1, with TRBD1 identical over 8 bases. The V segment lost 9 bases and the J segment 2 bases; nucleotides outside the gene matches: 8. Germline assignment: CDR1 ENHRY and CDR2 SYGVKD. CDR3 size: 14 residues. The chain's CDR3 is CAIRRTGLNTEAFF. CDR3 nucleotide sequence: TGTGCCATTAGAAGGACAGGGCTAAACACTGAAGCTTTCTTT.

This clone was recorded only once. This CDR3 reads CAWSVRGGFTEAFF. The DNA of the CDR3 is TGTGCCTGGAGTGTAAGAGGGGGTTTCACTGAAGCTTTCTTT. The chain has TRBV30 and TRBJ1-1; weak D call: TRBD1 (6 bases). V was cut by 0 bases and J by 4 bases, with 12 bases left in between. CDR1 and CDR2 from the germline V gene are GTSNPN and SVGIG (reference sequence). The CDR3 extends over 14 amino acids.

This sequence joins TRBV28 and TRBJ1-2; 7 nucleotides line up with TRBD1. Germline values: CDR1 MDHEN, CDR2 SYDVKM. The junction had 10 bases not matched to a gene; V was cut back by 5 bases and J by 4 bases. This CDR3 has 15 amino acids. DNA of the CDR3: TGTGCCAGCAGTCAACTGGACAGGCCACTCTATGGCTACACCTTC. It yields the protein CASSQLDRPLYGYTF.